This TCR beta chain appears in the sequencing data of a study of blood T cells in healthy people across ages. Next came a second PCR, run for roughly 6 to 11 cycles, which used a sample-barcoded 5' primer along with a J-beta primer mix. Via MiXCR, TCRdb re-called the 5' RACE reads, giving one row per CDR3 protein. The table includes hundreds of thousands of distinct CDR3 sequences, roughly 52% detected once. Germline V lookup: CDR1 SGHTA, CDR2 FQGNSA. V gave up 7 bases and J gave up 0 bases, with 12 bases separating them. This CDR3 is built from 14 residues. In the case of this clonotype: Antigen unknown.

Study-wide points: What prevented conclusive comparison of naive and antigen-experienced cells was that PBMCs were unsorted. Unknown CMV status may confound age-related changes in expanded clones. Roughly linearly, TCR beta diversity per million T cells fell as age increased.

The sequence came from a young man in good health. This chain connects TRBV7-2 to TRBJ1-2; no definite D call. The sample was blood. CDR3 residues: CASITYKPNYGYTF. CDR3 sequence (DNA): TGTGCCAGCATCACTTACAAACCTAACTATGGCTACACCTTC.